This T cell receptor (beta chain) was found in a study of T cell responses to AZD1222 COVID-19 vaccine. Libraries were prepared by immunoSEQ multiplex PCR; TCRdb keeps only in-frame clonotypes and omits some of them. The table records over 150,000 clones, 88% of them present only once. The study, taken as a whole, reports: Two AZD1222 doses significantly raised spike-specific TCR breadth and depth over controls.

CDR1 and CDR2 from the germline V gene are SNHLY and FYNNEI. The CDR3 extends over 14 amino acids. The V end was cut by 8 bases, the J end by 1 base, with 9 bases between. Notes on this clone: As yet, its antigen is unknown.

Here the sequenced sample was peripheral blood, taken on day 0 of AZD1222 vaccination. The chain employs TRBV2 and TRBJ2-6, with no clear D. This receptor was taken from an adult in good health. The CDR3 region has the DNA TGTGCCAGCTTCGGAGCTTCTGGGGCCAACGTCCTGACTTTC. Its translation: CASFGASGANVLTF.